The T cell receptor (beta chain) described here comes from a study of cytomegalovirus exposure and HLA in healthy donors. The CDR3 has 16 residues. V shed 5 bases, J shed 1 base, and the junction held 10 bases outside the gene matches. Germline V gene lookup returns CDR1 MNHNY and CDR2 SVGAGI (reference sequence). Study results and caveats: A few CMV-associated chains were confirmed in vitro to be specific for CMV antigens. First-cohort TCR clusters were later found to tend to co-occur in the roughly 130 validation repertoires.

This clone came up once. Its cognate antigen is unknown. Profiling relied on immunoSEQ multiplex PCR, and the TCRdb table lists in-frame clones only, not all of them. The data show roughly 120,000 clones, roughly 93% seen once. The sample consisted of PBMCs. The sequence was obtained from a young woman in good health and CMV-seronegative. This chain uses TRBV6-6 with TRBJ2-7, with 8 bases fitting TRBD2. The CDR3 DNA reads TGTGCCAGCAGTCCGCTTTCTTTAGCGGGATCCTACGAGCAGTACTTC. Amino acid sequence: CASSPLSLAGSYEQYF.